The source of this TCR beta chain is a study of vaccination and CD4 T cells after COVID-19. Treatment defined: approximately 9-day PBMC culture with coronavirus spike peptide pools or control peptides (ViraFEST assay). Half the growth medium was swapped for new IL-2 medium on days 3 and 7. This clonotype was observed a handful of times. What it binds is unknown. CDR3 size: 13 residues. The ends were cut back, 4 bases at V and 0 bases at J, with 4 bases in the middle. Germline V gene lookup returns CDR1 MGHDK and CDR2 SYGVNS. Study-wide results and caveats: Convalescent patients displayed a median around 88% of reactive clones emerging only post-vaccination.

The Oncomine TCR Beta short-read assay was applied to DNA of cultured CD4+ T cells. MiXCR, run by TCRdb on the PCR reads, gives a single entry per CDR3 protein. The data contain fewer than 4,500 distinct CDR3 sequences, over 14% of them singletons. The material sequenced was CD4+ T cells from blood, cultured in vitro. V gene TRBV25-1 combines with J gene TRBJ1-3; no firm D call. This clonotype originated in a human donor who had recovered from COVID-19. CDR3 coding DNA: TGTGCCAGCAGTGGGAACTCTGGAAACACCATATATTTT. It yields the protein CASSGNSGNTIYF.